Each of the 22 T cell receptor beta chains below was sequenced from the same sample in a study of blood T cell repertoires in COVID-19 (dated by TCRdb to the early 2020s). The library came from the immunoSEQ multiplex PCR assay. This immuneACCESS table, as held by TCRdb, lists in-frame sequences with V and J called but not all clones. Of the missing ones, under half trace to an unresolved V gene in checked studies; the others have no known cause. The sample contains some 97,000 clones, approximately 80% of them found a single time. The ten largest account for around 15% of the sample. The material sequenced was peripheral blood. The receptors here all came from a middle-aged man with active or convalescent COVID-19.

This clone was detected a few times. The chain uses TRBV14 and TRBJ2-2; D uncertain. Germline CDR1 is SGHDN and CDR2 is FVKESK. Trimming took off 6 bases at V and 3 bases at J, with 14 bases between the two ends. CDR3 size: 15 residues. The CDR3 DNA is TGTGCCAGCAGAAAAACCGGGTCCTACACCGGGGAGCTGTTTTTT. As protein: CASRKTGSYTGELFF.

V and J are TRBV30 and TRBJ2-3; TRBD1 might be the D (6 bases). The CDR3 has 13 amino acids. The germline CDR1 and CDR2 sequences are GTSNPN and SVGIG (reference sequence). V was clipped by 5 bases and J by 4 bases, with 13 bases between them. The CDR3 nucleotides read TGTGCCTGGGGTTCTGGGGGCGCAGATACGCAGTATTTT. Its translation is CAWGSGGADTQYF.

The rearrangement joins TRBV30 to TRBJ1-1; 7 nucleotides match TRBD1. Unmatched junction bases numbered 5, after V lost 0 bases and J lost 4 bases. The germline V gene encodes CDR1 GTSNPN and CDR2 SVGIG (reference sequence). This CDR3 region has 14 residues. The CDR3: CAWSVGQGGTEAFF. DNA of the CDR3: TGTGCCTGGAGTGTTGGGCAGGGGGGCACTGAAGCTTTCTTT.

This chain uses TRBV30 with TRBJ2-7; D is perhaps TRBD2 (6 bases). Trimming took 0 bases from V and 4 from J, leaving 13 bases between them. Germline V lookup: CDR1 GTSNPN, CDR2 SVGIG (reference sequence). The CDR3 covers 14 residues. The CDR3 spells CAWSVPEGHYEQYF. DNA for the CDR3: TGTGCCTGGAGTGTACCGGAGGGCCATTACGAGCAGTACTTC.

The V gene is TRBV3-1 (or the pseudogene TRBV3-2), the J gene TRBJ2-7; tentative D call: TRBD2 (7 bases). Deletions cut 1 base from V and 6 bases from J, with 13 bases between. CDR1 is LGHDT, CDR2 YNNKEL, per germline (reference sequence). This CDR3 spans 14 amino acids. CDR3 amino acids: CASSQGAGHSEQYF. CDR3 nucleotides: TGTGCCAGCAGCCAAGGAGCGGGACACTCCGAGCAGTACTTC.

The chain uses TRBV7-8 and TRBJ2-3, with 7 bases aligning to TRBD2. V was clipped by 5 bases and J by 0 bases; unmatched bases: 8. Per the germline V gene, CDR1 is SGHVS and CDR2 is FQNEAQ. The CDR3 has 16 residues. CDR3 in amino acids: CASSLTSAASTDTQYF. As DNA, the CDR3 is TGTGCCAGCAGCCTAACTAGCGCCGCTAGCACAGATACGCAGTATTTT.

This chain uses TRBV9 with TRBJ2-3; 8 bases agree with TRBD2. Germline V CDR1 and CDR2: SGDLS, YYNGEE. Trimming at V came to 3 bases and at J to 2 bases, leaving 5 bases not matched to a gene. This CDR3 has 15 amino acids. CDR3 sequence reads: CASSATSGYTDTQYF. CDR3 in DNA: TGTGCCAGCAGCGCAACTAGCGGATACACAGATACGCAGTATTTT.

This clone appeared a few times. This rearrangement joins TRBV4-1 to TRBJ2-7; tentative D call: TRBD1 (6 bases). Looked up from germline, CDR1 is MGHRA and CDR2 is YSYEKL. V lost 4 bases and J 3 bases, leaving 16 bases between the germline ends. CDR3 length equals 15 residues. The CDR3 loop reads CASSRDLARGYEQYF. The DNA of the CDR3 is TGCGCCAGCAGCCGCGATTTGGCCAGGGGCTACGAGCAGTACTTC.

The chain employs TRBV14 and TRBJ1-1, with a possible D match to TRBD1 (6 bases). In germline, CDR1 is SGHDN, CDR2 FVKESK. This CDR3 comprises 13 residues. The V end was cut by 0 bases, the J end by 10 bases, with 12 bases between. In nucleotides, the CDR3 is TGTGCCAGCAGCCAAGATCGGGGGGCCTCAGCTTTCTTT. Translated: CASSQDRGASAFF.

The V gene is TRBV7-9, the J gene TRBJ1-4; D call uncertain. The CDR3 runs 15 residues. Germline V gene data show CDR1 as SEHNR and CDR2 as FQNEAQ (reference sequence). V was cut by 1 base and J by 2 bases, with 8 bases left in between. Here the CDR3 reads CASSLDPLTNEKLFF. Written as DNA, the CDR3 is TGTGCCAGCAGCTTAGATCCCCTCACTAATGAAAAACTGTTTTTT.

The chain recombines TRBV5-1 with TRBJ1-1; D perhaps matches TRBD1 (6 bases). This CDR3 region has 16 residues. Trimming took off 0 bases at V and 3 bases at J, with 15 bases between the two ends. The germline gives CDR1 SGHRS, CDR2 YFSETQ. CDR3 sequence reads: CASSLDPTGLDTEAFF. CDR3 in DNA: TGCGCCAGCAGCTTGGACCCCACAGGGTTGGACACTGAAGCTTTCTTT.

The sample holds one count of this clone. The V gene is TRBV3-1 (or the pseudogene TRBV3-2), the J gene TRBJ2-7; tentative D call: TRBD2 (6 bases). The germline V gene encodes CDR1 LGHDT and CDR2 YNNKEL (reference sequence). The CDR3 is made up of 15 amino acids. Trimming left V 4 bases short and J 2 bases short, with 15 bases between. The CDR3 nucleotides read TGTGCCAGCAGCCGCGGGACTCTGTTCACCTACGAGCAGTACTTC. Translation: CASSRGTLFTYEQYF.

Remarks on this clone: The junction departs from germline at one end; a sequencing error may be responsible. This chain uses TRBV20-1 with TRBJ2-1; D unclear. The CDR3 is made up of 10 amino acids. Germline CDR1 DFQATT, CDR2 SNEGSKA (reference sequence). CDR3: CSARDSTLIF. CDR3 bases: TGCAGTGCTAGAGATTCTACCCTGATCTTC.

The chain combines TRBV7-9 with TRBJ1-6; no firm D call. Trimming removed 5 bases from V and 3 bases from J, with 14 bases in between. The CDR3 runs to 16 residues. In germline, CDR1 is SEHNR, CDR2 FQNEAQ (reference sequence). The CDR3 sequence: CASSRGGLGYNSPLHF. The CDR3 DNA reads TGTGCCAGCAGCCGTGGAGGGCTGGGCTATAATTCACCCCTCCACTTT.

The DNA of the CDR3 is TGTGCCACCAGTGATCATAAATCAGGATACACTGAAGCTTTCTTT. Residues: CATSDHKSGYTEAFF. V and J are TRBV24-1 and TRBJ1-1; D is undetermined. V was clipped by 3 bases and J by 3 bases, with 13 bases between them. Germline V gives CDR1 KGHDR, CDR2 SFDVKD. The CDR3 extends over 15 amino acids.

The chain has TRBV7-9 and TRBJ2-1; 9 nucleotides align to TRBD1. The V gene's germline CDR1 is SEHNR and CDR2 FQNEAQ (reference sequence). The CDR3 is made up of 17 amino acids. Germline trimming cut 2 bases from V and 6 bases from J; bases unmatched to any gene: 11. CDR3 residues: CASSLLGGQGQGNEQFF. CDR3 bases: TGTGCCAGCAGCTTATTGGGGGGACAGGGTCAGGGCAATGAGCAGTTCTTC. Full variable domain (missing parts from reference TRBV7-9 and TRBJ2-1): DTGVSQNPRHKITKRGQNVTFRCDPISEHNRLYWYRQTLGQGPEFLTYFQNEAQLEKSRLLSDRFSAERPKGSFSTLEIQRTEQGDSAMYLCASSLLGGQGQGNEQFFGPGTRLTVL.

The chain is built from TRBV5-1 and TRBJ2-3; TRBD2 aligns across 14 bases. J was trimmed by 5 bases and V by 4 bases; bases with no gene match: 12. The V gene's germline CDR1 is SGHRS and CDR2 YFSETQ. The CDR3 consists of 18 residues. The CDR3 DNA follows: TGCGCCAGCAGCCCTAGACCTACGGGACTAGCGGGAGAAGATACGCAGTATTTT. Translated: CASSPRPTGLAGEDTQYF.

The CDR3 DNA is TGTGCCAGCAGCTCCCCTAATTTGTACACTGAAGCTTTCTTT. As protein: CASSSPNLYTEAFF. The chain employs TRBV7-9 and TRBJ1-1; no clear D. Trimming stripped 4 bases from V and 3 bases from J, with 12 bases between. The V gene's germline CDR1 is SEHNR and CDR2 FQNEAQ (reference sequence). The CDR3 contains 14 residues.

J is TRBJ2-1 and V is TRBV5-5; the D gene is possibly TRBD2 (5 bases). Per germline, CDR1 SGHKS and CDR2 YYEKEE (reference sequence). This CDR3 region has 15 residues. Trimming pared 4 bases from V and 6 bases from J, leaving 17 bases between. CDR3 loop: CASSPAGSLSNEQFF. The CDR3 coding sequence is TGTGCCAGCAGCCCCGCTGGGAGTCTTAGCAATGAGCAGTTCTTC.

The chain joins TRBV7-6 to TRBJ2-1, with 13 bases matching TRBD2. Germline CDR1 and CDR2: SGHVS and FNYEAQ. The CDR3 contains 16 residues. With 6 bases clipped from V and 6 bases from J, the junction kept 8 bases outside the gene matches. In DNA, the CDR3 is TGTGCCAGCAGTCAAAGGGGACTAGCGGGATCCAATGAGCAGTTCTTC. As protein: CASSQRGLAGSNEQFF.

This chain joins TRBV27 and TRBJ2-1; TRBD2 matches at 7 bases. Germline trimming cut 0 bases from V and 9 bases from J; bases unmatched to any gene: 2. CDR1 MNHEY and CDR2 SMNVEV come from the germline V gene (reference sequence). This CDR3 comprises 13 residues. The DNA for the CDR3 is TGTGCCAGCAGTTTATCGGGGGGGAGTGAGCAGTTCTTC. Its protein is CASSLSGGSEQFF.

The J gene is TRBJ2-3, the V gene TRBV6-5; 7 bases match TRBD1. Germline CDR1 reads MNHEY; CDR2 reads SVGAGI. Losses at the gene ends were 6 bases for V and 3 bases for J; bases not matched to a gene: 6. CDR3 length: 14 residues. CDR3 sequence: CASRLQGSTDTQYF. CDR3 coding DNA: TGTGCCAGCAGATTACAGGGGTCGACAGATACGCAGTATTTT.